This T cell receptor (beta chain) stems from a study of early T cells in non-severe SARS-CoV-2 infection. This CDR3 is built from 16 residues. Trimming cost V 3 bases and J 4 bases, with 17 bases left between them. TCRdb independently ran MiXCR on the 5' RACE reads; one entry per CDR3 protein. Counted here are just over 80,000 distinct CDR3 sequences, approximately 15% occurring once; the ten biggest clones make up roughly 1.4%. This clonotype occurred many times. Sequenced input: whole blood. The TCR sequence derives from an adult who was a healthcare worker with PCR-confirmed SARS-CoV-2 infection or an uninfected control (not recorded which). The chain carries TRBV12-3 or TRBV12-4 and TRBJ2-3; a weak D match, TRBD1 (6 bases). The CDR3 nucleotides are TGTGCCAGCAGTTTCTGGGACACCCTATTTTCAGATACGCAGTATTTT. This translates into CASSFWDTLFSDTQYF.